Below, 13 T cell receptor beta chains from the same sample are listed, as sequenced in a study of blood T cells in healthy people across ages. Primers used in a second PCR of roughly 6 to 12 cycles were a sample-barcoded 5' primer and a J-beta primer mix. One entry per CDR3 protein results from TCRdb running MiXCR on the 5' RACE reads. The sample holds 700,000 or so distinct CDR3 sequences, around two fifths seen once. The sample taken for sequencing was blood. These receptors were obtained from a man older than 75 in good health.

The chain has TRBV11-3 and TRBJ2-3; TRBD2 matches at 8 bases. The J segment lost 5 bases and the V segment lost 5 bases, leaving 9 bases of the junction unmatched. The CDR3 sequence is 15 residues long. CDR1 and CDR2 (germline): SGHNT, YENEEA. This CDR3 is CASSPRGGDGDTQYF. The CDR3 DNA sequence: TGTGCCAGCAGCCCACGGGGGGGGGATGGAGATACGCAGTATTTT.

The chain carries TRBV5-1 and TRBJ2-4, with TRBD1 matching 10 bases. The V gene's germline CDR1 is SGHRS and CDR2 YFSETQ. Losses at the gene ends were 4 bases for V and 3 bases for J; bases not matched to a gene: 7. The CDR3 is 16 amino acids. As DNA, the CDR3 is TGCGCCAGCAGCCACGGGACAGGGGATGTCAAAAACATTCAGTACTTC. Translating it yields CASSHGTGDVKNIQYF.

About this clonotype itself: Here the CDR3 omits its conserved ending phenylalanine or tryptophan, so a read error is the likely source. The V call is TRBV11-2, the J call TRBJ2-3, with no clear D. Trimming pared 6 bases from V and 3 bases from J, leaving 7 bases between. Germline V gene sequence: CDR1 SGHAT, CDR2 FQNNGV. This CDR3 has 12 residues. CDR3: CASSRSTDTQYY. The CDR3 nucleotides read TGTGCCAGCAGTCGAAGTACAGATACGCAGTATTAT.

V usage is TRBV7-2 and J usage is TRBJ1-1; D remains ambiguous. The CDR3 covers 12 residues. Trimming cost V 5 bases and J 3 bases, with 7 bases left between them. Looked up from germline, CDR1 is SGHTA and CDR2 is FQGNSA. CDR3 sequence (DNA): TGTGCCAGCAGCCCAGTGGACACTGAAGCTTTCTTT. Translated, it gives CASSPVDTEAFF.

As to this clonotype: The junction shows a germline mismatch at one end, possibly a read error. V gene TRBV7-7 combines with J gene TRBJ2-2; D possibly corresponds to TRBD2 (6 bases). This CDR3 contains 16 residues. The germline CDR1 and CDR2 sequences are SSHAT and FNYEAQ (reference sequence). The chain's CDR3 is CASSSSMGGPTGELFF. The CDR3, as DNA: TGTGCTAGCAGCTCCTCTATGGGGGGTCCCACCGGGGAGCTGTTTTTT.

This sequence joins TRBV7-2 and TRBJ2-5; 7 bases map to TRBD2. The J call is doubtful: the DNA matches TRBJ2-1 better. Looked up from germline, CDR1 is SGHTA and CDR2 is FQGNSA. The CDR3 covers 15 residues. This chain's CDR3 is CASSCRTSRANEQFF. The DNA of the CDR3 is TGTGCCAGCAGCTGTCGGACTAGTCGGGCCAATGAGCAGTTCTTC.

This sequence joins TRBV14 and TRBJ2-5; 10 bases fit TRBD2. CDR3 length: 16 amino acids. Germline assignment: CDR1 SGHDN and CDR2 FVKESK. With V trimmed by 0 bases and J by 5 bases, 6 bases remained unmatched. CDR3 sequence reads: CASSQDLLAGTETQYF. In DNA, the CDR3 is TGTGCCAGCAGCCAAGATTTACTAGCGGGAACGGAGACCCAGTACTTC.

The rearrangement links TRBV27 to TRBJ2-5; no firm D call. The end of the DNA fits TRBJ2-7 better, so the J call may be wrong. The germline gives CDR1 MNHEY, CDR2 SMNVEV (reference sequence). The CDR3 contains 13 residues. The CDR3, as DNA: TGTGCCAGCAGTTCCAAAAATATCTACGAGCAGTACTTC. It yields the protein CASSSKNIYEQYF.

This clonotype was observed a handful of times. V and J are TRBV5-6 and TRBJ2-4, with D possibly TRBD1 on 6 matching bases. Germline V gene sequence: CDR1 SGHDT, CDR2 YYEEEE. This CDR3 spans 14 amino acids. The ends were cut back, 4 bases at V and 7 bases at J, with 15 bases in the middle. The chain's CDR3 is CASSATGPRNIQYF. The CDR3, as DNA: TGTGCCAGCAGCGCCACAGGGCCGAGGAACATTCAGTACTTC.

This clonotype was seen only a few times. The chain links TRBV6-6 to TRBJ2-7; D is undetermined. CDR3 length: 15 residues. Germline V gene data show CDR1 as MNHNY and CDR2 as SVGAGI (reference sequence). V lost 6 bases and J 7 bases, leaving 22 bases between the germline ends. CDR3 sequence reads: CASRAPLGRSLEQYF. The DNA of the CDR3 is TGTGCCAGCAGGGCTCCCCTCGGCAGGTCCCTTGAGCAGTACTTC.

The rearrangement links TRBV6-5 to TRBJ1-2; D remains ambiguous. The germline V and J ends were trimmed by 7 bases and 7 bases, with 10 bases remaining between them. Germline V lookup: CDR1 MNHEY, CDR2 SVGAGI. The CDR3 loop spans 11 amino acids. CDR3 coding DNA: TGTGCCAGCAAGGGTCTGGGTGGCTACACCTTC. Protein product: CASKGLGGYTF.

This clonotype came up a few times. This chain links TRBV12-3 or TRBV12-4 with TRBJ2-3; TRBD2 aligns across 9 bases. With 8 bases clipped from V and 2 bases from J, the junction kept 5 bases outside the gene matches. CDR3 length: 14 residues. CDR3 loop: CASGAGGNTDTQYF. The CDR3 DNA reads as TGTGCCAGCGGGGCGGGAGGGAACACAGATACGCAGTATTTT.

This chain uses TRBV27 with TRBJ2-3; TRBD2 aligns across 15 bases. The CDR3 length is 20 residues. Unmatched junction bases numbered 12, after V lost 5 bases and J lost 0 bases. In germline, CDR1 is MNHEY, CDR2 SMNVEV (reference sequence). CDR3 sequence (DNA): TGTGCCAGCAGTCCTAGTAGGGCGGGACTAGCGGGGGGTAGCACAGATACGCAGTATTTT. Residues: CASSPSRAGLAGGSTDTQYF.